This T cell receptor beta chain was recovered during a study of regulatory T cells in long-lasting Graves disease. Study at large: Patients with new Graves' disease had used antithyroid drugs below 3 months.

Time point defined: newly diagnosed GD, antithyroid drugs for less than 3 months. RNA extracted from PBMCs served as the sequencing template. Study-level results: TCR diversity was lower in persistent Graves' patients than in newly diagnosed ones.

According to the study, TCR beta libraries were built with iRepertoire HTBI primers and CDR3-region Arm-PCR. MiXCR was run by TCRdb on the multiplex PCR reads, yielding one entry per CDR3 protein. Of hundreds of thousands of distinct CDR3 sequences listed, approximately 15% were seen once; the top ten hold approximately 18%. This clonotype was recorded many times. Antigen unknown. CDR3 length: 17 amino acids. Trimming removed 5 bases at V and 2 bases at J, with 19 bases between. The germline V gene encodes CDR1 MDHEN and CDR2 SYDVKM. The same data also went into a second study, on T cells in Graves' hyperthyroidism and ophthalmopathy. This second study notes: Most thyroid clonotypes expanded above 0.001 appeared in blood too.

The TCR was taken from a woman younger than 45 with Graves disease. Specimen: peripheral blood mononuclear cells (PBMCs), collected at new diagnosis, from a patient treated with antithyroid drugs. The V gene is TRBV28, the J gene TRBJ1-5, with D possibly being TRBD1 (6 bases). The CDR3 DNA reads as TGTGCCAGCAGTGGCCACCTAGGACAGTTTGGCAATCAGCCCCAGCATTTT. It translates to CASSGHLGQFGNQPQHF.